This T cell receptor beta chain was recorded in a study of blood T cell repertoires in COVID-19. For the study at large: Whether acute or convalescent, the COVID-19 samples came from the United States, Italy and Spain. The cDNA or gDNA used as material had been derived from T cells, B-cell-depleted T cells, or PBMCs.

Germline V gives CDR1 MNHEY, CDR2 SMNVEV (reference sequence). The V segment lost 6 bases and the J segment 3 bases; nucleotides outside the gene matches: 4. The CDR3 length is 13 residues. Measured with immunoSEQ multiplex PCR; TCRdb has only the in-frame clones, and not every one. This sample has 110,000 to 150,000 clones, with about nine tenths found just once. This chain connects TRBV27 to TRBJ1-2; 7 bases line up with TRBD1. This receptor was taken from a man in his sixties who had recovered from COVID-19. What was sequenced was PBMCs or T cells enriched from blood (not recorded which). The DNA of the CDR3 is TGTGCCAGCAGCCGACAGGGTTACTATGGCTACACCTTC. This encodes CASSRQGYYGYTF.